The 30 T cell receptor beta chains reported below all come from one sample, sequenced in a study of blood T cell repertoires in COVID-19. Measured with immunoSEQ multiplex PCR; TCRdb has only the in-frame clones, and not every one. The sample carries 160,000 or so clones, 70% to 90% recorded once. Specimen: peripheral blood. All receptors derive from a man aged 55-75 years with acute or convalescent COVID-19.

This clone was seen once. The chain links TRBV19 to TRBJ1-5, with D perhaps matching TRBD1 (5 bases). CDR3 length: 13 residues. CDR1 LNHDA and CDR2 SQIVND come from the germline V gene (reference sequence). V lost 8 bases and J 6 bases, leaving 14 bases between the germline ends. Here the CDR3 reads CASDRQGAQPQHF. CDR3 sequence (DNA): TGTGCCAGTGATAGGCAAGGGGCTCAGCCCCAGCATTTT. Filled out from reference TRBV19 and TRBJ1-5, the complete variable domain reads DGGITQSPKYLFRKEGQNVTLSCEQNLNHDAMYWYRQDPGQGLRLIYYSQIVNDFQKGDIAEGYSVSREKKESFPLTVTSAQKNPTAFYLCASDRQGAQPQHFGDGTRLSIL.

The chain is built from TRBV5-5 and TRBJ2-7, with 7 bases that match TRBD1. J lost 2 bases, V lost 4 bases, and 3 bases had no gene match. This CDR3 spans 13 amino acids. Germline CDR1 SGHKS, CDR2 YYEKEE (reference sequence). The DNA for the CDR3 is TGTGCCAGCAGCGGAGACAGGGCCTACGAGCAGTACTTC. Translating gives CASSGDRAYEQYF.

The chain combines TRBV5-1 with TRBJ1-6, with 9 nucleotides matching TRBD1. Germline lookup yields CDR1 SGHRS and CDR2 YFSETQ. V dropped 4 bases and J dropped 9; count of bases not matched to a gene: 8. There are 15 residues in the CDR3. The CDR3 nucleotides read TGCGCCAGCAGCCGGGGACAGGGTAATAGTTCACCCCTCCACTTT. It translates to CASSRGQGNSSPLHF.

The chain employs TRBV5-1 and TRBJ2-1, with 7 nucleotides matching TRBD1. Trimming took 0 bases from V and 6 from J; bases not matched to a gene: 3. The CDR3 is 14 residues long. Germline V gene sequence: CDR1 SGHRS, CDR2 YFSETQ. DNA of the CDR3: TGCGCCAGCAGCTTGGGAGGGGACAGCAATGAGCAGTTCTTC. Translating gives CASSLGGDSNEQFF. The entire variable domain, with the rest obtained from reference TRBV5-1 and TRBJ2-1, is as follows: KAGVTQTPRYLIKTRGQQVTLSCSPISGHRSVSWYQQTPGQGLQFLFEYFSETQRNKGNFPGRFSGRQFSNSRSEMNVSTLELGDSALYLCASSLGGDSNEQFFGPGTRLTVL.

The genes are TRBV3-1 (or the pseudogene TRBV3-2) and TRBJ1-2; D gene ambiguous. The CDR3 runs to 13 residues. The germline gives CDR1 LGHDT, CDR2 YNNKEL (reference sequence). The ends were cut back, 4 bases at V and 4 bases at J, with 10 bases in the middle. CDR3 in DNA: TGTGCCAGCAGCCGCGACACCACCTATGGCTACACCTTC. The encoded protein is CASSRDTTYGYTF.

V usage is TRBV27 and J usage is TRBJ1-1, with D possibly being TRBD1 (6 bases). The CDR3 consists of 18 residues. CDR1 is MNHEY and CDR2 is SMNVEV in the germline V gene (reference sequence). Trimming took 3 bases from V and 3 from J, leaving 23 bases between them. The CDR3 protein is CASSLRVGGAGADTEAFF. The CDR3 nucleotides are TGTGCCAGCAGTTTGAGGGTAGGGGGTGCCGGTGCGGACACTGAAGCTTTCTTT.

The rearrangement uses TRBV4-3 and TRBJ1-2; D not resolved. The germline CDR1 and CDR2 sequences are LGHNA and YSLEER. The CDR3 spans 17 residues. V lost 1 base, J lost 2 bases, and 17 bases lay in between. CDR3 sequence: CASSQGPRLGVNYGYTF. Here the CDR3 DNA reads TGCGCCAGCAGCCAAGGCCCCCGTCTCGGGGTCAACTATGGCTACACCTTC.

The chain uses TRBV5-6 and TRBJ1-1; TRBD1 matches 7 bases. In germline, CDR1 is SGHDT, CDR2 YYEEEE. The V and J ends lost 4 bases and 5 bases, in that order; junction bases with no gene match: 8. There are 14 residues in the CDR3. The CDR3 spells CASSHDRAETEAFF. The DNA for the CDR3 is TGTGCCAGCAGCCATGACAGGGCGGAGACTGAAGCTTTCTTT.

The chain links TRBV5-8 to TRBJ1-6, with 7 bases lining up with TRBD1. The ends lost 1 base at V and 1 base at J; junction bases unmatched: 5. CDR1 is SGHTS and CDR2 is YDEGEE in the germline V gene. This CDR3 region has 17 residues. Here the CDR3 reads CASSLRDRVSYNSPLHF. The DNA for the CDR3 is TGTGCCAGCAGCTTGCGGGACAGAGTATCCTATAATTCACCCCTCCACTTT. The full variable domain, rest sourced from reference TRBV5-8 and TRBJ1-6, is EAGVTQSPTHLIKTRGQQATLRCSPISGHTSVYWYQQALGLGLQFLLWYDEGEERNRGNFPPRFSGRQFPNYSSELNVNALELEDSALYLCASSLRDRVSYNSPLHFGNGTRLTVT.

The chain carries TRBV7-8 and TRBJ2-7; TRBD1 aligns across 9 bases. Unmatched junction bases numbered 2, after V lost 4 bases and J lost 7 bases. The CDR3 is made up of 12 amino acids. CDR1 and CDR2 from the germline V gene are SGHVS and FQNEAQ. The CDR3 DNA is TGTGCCAGCAGCTCTGGACAGGGGGAGCAGTACTTC. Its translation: CASSSGQGEQYF. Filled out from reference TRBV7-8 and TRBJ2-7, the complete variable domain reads GAGVSQSPRYKVAKRGQDVALRCDPISGHVSLFWYQQALGQGPEFLTYFQNEAQLDKSGLPSDRFFAERPEGSVSTLKIQRTQQEDSAVYLCASSSGQGEQYFGPGTRLTVT.

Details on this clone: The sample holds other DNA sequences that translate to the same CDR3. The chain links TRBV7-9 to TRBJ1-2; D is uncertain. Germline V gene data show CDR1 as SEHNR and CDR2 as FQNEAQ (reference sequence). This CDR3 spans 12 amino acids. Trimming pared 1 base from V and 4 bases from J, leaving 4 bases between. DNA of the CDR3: TGTGCCAGCAGCTTAGACACCTATGGCTACACCTTC. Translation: CASSLDTYGYTF.

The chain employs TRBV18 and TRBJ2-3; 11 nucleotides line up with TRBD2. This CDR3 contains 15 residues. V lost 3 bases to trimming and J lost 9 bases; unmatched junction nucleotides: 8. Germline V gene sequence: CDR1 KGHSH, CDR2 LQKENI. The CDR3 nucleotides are TGTGCCAGCTCACCGGGACTAGCGGACTTGGGGACGCAGTATTTT. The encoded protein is CASSPGLADLGTQYF.

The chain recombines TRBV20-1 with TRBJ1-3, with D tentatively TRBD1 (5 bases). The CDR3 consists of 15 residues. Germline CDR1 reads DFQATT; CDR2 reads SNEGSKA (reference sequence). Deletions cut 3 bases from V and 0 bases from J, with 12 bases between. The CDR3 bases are TGCAGTGCTAGTGGGGCGGGGCGCTCTGGAAACACCATATATTTT. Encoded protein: CSASGAGRSGNTIYF.

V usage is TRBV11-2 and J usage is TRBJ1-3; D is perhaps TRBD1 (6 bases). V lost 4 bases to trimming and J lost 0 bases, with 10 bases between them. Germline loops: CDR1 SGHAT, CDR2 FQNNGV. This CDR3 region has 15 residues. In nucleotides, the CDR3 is TGTGCCAGCAGCTACAGGGAGTACTCTGGAAACACCATATATTTT. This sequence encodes CASSYREYSGNTIYF.

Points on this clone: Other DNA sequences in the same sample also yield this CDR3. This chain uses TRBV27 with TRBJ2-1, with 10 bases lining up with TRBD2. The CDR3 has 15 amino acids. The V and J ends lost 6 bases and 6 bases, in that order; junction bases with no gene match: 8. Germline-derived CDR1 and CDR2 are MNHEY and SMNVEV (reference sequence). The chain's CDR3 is CASRLAGGRGNEQFF. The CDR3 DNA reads TGTGCCAGCAGATTAGCGGGGGGCCGGGGCAATGAGCAGTTCTTC.

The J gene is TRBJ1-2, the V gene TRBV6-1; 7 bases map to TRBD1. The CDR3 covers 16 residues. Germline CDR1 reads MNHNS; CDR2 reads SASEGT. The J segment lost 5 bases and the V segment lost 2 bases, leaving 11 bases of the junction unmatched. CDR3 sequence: CASSEQWRGRRYGYTF. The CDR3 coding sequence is TGTGCCAGCAGTGAACAGTGGAGGGGGCGCCGGTATGGCTACACCTTC.

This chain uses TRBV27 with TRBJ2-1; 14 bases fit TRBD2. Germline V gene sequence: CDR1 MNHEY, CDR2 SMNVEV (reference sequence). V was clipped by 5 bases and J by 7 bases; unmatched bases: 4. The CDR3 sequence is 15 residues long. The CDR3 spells CASSLGTSGGNEQFF. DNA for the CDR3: TGTGCCAGCAGTCTTGGGACTAGCGGGGGAAATGAGCAGTTCTTC.

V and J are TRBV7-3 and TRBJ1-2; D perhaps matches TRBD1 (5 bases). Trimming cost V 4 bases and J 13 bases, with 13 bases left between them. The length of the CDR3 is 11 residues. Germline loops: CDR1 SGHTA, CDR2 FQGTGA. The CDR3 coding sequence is TGTGCCAGCAGCTCAGGGATGGCAGTCACCTTC. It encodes CASSSGMAVTF.

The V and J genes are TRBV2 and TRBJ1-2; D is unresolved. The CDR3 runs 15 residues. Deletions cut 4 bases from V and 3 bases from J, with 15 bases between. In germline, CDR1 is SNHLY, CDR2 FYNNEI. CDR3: CASSVAEERDYGYTF. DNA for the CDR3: TGTGCCAGCAGTGTCGCGGAGGAACGAGACTATGGCTACACCTTC.

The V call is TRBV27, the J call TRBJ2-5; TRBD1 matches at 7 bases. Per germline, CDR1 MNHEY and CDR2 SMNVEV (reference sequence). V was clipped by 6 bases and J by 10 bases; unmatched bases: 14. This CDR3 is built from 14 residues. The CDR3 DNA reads TGTGCCAGCAGCCACCCCGGACAGGCCCGTGACCAGTACTTC. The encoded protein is CASSHPGQARDQYF.

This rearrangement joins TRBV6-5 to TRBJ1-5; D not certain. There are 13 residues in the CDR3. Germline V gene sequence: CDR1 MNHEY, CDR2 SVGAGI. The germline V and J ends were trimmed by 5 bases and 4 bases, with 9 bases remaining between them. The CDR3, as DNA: TGTGCCAGCAGTCGGGGAAGGAATCAGCCCCAGCATTTT. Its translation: CASSRGRNQPQHF.

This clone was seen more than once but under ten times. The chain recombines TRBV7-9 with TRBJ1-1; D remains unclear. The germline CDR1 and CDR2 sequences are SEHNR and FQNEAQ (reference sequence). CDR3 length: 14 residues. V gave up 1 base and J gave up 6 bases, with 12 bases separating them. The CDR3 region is CASSLEAMAPEAFF. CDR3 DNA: TGTGCCAGCAGCTTAGAAGCGATGGCCCCTGAAGCTTTCTTT.

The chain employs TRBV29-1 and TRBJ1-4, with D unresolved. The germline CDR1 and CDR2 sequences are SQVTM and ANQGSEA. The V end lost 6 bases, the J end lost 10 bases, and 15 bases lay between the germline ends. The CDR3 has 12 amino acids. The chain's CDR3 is CSVLPDGGKLFF. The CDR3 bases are TGCAGCGTCCTCCCGGATGGAGGAAAACTGTTTTTT.

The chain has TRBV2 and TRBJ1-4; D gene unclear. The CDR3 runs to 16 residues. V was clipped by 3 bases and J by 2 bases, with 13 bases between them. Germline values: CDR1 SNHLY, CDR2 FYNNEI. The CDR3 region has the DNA TGTGCCAGCAGTGAGTGGCCGCCGGGTACTAATGAAAAACTGTTTTTT. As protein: CASSEWPPGTNEKLFF. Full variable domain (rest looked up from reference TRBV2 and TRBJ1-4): EPEVTQTPSHQVTQMGQEVILRCVPISNHLYFYWYRQILGQKVEFLVSFYNNEISEKSEIFDDQFSVERPDGSNFTLKIRSTKLEDSAMYFCASSEWPPGTNEKLFFGSGTQLSVL.

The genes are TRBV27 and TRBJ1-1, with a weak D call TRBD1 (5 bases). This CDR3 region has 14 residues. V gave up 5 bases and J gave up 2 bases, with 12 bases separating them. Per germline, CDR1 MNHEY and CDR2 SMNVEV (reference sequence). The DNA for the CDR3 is TGTGCCAGCAGTCCAATGGGGGGTAACACTGAAGCTTTCTTT. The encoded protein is CASSPMGGNTEAFF.

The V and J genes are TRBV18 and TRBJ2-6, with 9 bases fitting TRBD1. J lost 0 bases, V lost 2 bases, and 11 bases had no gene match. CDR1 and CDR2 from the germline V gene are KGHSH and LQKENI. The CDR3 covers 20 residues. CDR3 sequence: CASSPYPSGTGYSGANVLTF. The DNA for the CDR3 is TGTGCCAGCTCACCATATCCTTCCGGGACAGGGTACTCTGGGGCCAACGTCCTGACTTTC.

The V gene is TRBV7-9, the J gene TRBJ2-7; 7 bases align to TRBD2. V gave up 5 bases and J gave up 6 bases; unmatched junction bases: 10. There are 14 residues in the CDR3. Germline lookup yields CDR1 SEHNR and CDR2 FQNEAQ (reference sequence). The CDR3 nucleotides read TGTGCCAGCAGCCTTCAGAGCGGGGTGGGCGAGCAGTACTTC. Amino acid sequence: CASSLQSGVGEQYF.

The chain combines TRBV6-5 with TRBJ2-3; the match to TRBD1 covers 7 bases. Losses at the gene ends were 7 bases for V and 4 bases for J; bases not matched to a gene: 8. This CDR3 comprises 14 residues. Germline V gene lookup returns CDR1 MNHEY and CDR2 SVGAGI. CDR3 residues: CASTHRDRADTQYF. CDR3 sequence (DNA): TGTGCCAGCACCCACCGGGACAGAGCAGATACGCAGTATTTT.

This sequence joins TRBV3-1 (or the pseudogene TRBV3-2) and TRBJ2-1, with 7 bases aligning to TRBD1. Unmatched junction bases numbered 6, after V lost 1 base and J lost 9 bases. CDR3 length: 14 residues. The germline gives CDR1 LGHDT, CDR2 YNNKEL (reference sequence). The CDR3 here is CASSQGETGSEQFF. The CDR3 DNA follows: TGTGCCAGCAGCCAAGGAGAGACAGGGTCTGAGCAGTTCTTC.

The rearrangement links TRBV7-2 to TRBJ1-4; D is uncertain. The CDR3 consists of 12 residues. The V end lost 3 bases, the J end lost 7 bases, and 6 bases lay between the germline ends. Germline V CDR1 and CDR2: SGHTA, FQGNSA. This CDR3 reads CASSFQVEKLFF. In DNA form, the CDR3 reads TGTGCCAGCAGCTTCCAGGTTGAAAAACTGTTTTTT.